This T cell receptor beta chain emerged from a study of graft-versus-host responses after intestinal transplantation. Study-wide background: Transplants were multivisceral, liver-intestinal, or isolated intestinal. The whole recipient group had anti-thymocyte globulin induction followed by tacrolimus and steroids for around 3 years.

The assay was immunoSEQ multiplex PCR, and TCRdb's table has in-frame clones only and misses some. The sample has approximately 100,000 clones, 75% to 90% seen once. Trimming removed 1 base at V and 7 bases at J, with 16 bases between. The CDR3 runs 15 residues. Germline V gene sequence: CDR1 LGHNA, CDR2 YNFKEQ. In this sample, this clone turned up once. Its antigen is still unknown. General observations from the study: The marrow of recipients harbored GvH clones, and ileum or blood showed some of them first.

The sequence was collected from a human donor who received an intestinal transplant. The genes are TRBV4-2 and TRBJ1-2, with D tentatively TRBD1 (6 bases). This material consisted of unstimulated CD4+ T cells sorted from spleen or lymph node cells, taken before intestinal transplant. Written as DNA, the CDR3 is TGTGCCAGCAGCCAAGGTTTTGACAGGTTCCGTGGCTACACCTTC. This codes for CASSQGFDRFRGYTF.